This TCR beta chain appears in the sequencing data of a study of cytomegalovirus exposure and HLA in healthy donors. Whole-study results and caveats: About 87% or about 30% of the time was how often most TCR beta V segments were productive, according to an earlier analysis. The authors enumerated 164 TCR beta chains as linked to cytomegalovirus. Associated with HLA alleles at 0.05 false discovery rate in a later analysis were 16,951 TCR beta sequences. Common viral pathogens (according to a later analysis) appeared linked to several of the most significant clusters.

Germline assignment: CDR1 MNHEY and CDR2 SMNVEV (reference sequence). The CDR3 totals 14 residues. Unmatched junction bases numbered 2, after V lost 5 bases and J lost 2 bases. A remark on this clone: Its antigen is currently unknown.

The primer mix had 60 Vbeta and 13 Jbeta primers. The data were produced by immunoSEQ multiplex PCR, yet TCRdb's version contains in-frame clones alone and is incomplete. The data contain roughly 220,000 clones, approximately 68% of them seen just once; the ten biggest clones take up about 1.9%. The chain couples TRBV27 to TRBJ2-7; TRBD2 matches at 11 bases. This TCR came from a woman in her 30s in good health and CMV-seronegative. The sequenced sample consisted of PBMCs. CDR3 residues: CASSLSGRAYEQYF. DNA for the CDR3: TGTGCCAGCAGTCTTAGCGGGAGGGCCTACGAGCAGTACTTC.